The rows below give T cell receptor beta chains drawn from one sample of a study of T-cell memory formation after mild COVID-19. From the 5' RACE reads, TCRdb called clonotypes with MiXCR, one entry per CDR3 protein. The repertoire holds around 130,000 distinct CDR3 sequences, about 14% seen once, with about 26% in the top ten. Sequenced sample: PBMCs or a T cell subset sorted from them (not recorded which). The receptor source for this set is an adult woman who had mild COVID-19 (a few samples of this study predate the infection). Cell type and time point are not known. CDR3s include the opening cysteine and the closing phenylalanine or tryptophan.

TRBJ2-1	TRBV14	CASSQGTRGYNEQFF
TRBJ2-7	TRBV10-3	CAISDSDYEQYF
TRBJ2-1	TRBV19	CASSLTGSNEQFF
TRBJ2-7	TRBV12-3/TRBV12-4	CASSFGSEQYF
TRBJ2-1	TRBV11-2	CASSWSGEQFF
TRBJ2-2	TRBV5-8	CASSYYADAGELFF
TRBJ2-1	TRBV24-1	CATSGLGLAGGSYNEQFF
TRBJ1-2	TRBV4-1	CASSQTQGSNGYTF
TRBJ2-5	TRBV2	CASGGTSGMVETQYF
TRBJ2-1	TRBV7-9	CASSSTSAEQFF
TRBJ2-7	TRBV24-1	CATSDLGDGAIRRWYF
TRBJ2-5	TRBV4-1	CASSRSNRLAGGQETQYF
TRBJ2-2	TRBV4-1	CASSQGTFVTGELFF
TRBJ1-2	TRBV9	CASSAVLYGYTF
TRBJ2-5	TRBV4-2	CASSQEAGQETQYF
TRBJ2-1	TRBV30	CAWSRKDRNEQFF
TRBJ2-1	TRBV20-1	CSARGLPTYNEQFF
TRBJ2-3	TRBV6-6	CASSRRGTTGDTQYF
TRBJ2-1	TRBV10-3	CATRAANNEQFF
TRBJ1-1	TRBV5-4	CASSKDREEAEAFF
TRBJ2-5	TRBV7-9	CASSSFRNQETQYF
TRBJ1-2	TRBV7-8	CASSLAETGLGYGYTF
TRBJ2-3	TRBV12-3/TRBV12-4	CASSPNGPTLASDTQYF
TRBJ2-7	TRBV4-3	CASSPSQIYEQYF
TRBJ2-3	TRBV12-3/TRBV12-4	CASSFWAGGGTDTQYF
TRBJ2-1	TRBV3-1	CATGGGSGNEQFF
TRBJ2-7	TRBV7-8	CASSLALAGYEQYF
TRBJ2-1	TRBV24-1	CATSDPLSGLSYNEQFF
TRBJ1-2	TRBV7-8	CASSLEQGTDYGYTF
TRBJ2-5	TRBV5-1	CASSLDGTSISETQYF
TRBJ2-5	TRBV4-3	CASSLSREGAETQYF
TRBJ1-1	TRBV12-3/TRBV12-4	CASRHRRLNTEAFF
TRBJ2-3	TRBV6-2/TRBV6-3	CASSYHRAGGGDTQYF
TRBJ2-1	TRBV7-9	CASSSNPDRYNEQFF
TRBJ2-7	TRBV6-5	CASSYQGVEQYF
TRBJ2-7	TRBV4-1	CASSQDRNEQYF
TRBJ2-7	TRBV27	CASSLAGQGVSYEQYF
TRBJ2-7	TRBV27	CASSFQTSGYEQYF
TRBJ1-2	TRBV20-1	CSVTTFGQGNYGYTF
TRBJ2-5	TRBV12-3/TRBV12-4	CASSSGGGETQYF
TRBJ2-1	TRBV7-6	CASSFGGGHNEQFF
TRBJ2-1	TRBV29-1	CSAGPGNEQFF
TRBJ2-3	TRBV9	CASNSRGADTQYF
TRBJ2-3	TRBV24-1	CATSDLRREYGTDTQYF
TRBJ1-5	TRBV12-3/TRBV12-4	CASSHRAGGNQPQHF
TRBJ1-2	TRBV29-1	CSAQTGGHGGYTF
TRBJ2-7	TRBV12-3/TRBV12-4	CASSPGVPYEQYF
TRBJ1-1	TRBV9	CASSDRDTEAFF
TRBJ2-3	TRBV30	CAWSPPGREYTDTQYF
TRBJ2-1	TRBV2	CATLGTSVSNEQFF
TRBJ1-4	TRBV27	CASSLGPGGEKLFF
TRBJ1-2	TRBV7-9	CASSFPSGTGNGYTF
TRBJ1-1	TRBV20-1	CSARGLGHTEAFF
TRBJ2-1	TRBV27	CASRQSPGQGQFF